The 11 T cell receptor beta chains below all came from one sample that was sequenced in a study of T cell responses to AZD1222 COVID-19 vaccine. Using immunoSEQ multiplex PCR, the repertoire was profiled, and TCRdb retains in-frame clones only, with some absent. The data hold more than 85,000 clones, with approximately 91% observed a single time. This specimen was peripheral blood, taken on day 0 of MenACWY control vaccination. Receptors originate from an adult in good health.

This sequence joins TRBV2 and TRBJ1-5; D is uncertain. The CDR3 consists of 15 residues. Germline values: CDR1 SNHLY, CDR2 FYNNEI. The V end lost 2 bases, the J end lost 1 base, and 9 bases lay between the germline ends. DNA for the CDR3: TGTGCCAGCAGTGAAAGCGTCGTCAGCAATCAGCCCCAGCATTTT. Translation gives CASSESVVSNQPQHF.

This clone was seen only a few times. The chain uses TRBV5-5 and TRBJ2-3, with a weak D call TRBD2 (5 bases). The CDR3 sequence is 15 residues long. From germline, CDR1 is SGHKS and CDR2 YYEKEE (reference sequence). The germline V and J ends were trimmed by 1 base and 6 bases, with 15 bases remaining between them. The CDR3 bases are TGTGCCAGCAGCTTGCAACGGGAAGTTTTTGATACGCAGTATTTT. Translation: CASSLQREVFDTQYF.

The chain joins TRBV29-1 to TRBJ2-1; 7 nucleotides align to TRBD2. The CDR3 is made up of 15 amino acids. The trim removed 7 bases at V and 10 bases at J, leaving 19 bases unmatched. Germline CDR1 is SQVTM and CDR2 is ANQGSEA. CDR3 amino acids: CSGLGGDLVSWEQFF. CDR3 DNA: TGCAGCGGTCTGGGGGGGGACTTGGTTTCGTGGGAGCAGTTCTTC.

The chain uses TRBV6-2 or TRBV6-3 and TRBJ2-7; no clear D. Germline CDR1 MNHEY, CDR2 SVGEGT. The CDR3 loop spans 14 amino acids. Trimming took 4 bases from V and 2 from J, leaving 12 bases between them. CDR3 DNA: TGTGCCAGCAGTTTACACGGCAATGCCTACGAGCAGTACTTC. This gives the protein CASSLHGNAYEQYF.

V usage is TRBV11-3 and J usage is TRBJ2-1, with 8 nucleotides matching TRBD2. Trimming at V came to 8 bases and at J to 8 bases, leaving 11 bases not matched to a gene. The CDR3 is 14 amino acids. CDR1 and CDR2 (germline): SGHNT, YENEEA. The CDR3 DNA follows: TGTGCCAGCCCGGTTGAGGGACTAGAGGATGAGCAGTTCTTC. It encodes CASPVEGLEDEQFF.

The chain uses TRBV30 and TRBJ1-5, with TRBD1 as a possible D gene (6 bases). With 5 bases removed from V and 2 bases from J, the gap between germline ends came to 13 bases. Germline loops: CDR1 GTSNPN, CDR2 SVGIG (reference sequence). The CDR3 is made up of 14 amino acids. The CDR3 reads CAWATGNRNQPQHF. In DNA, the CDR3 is TGTGCCTGGGCCACAGGGAATCGCAATCAGCCCCAGCATTTT.

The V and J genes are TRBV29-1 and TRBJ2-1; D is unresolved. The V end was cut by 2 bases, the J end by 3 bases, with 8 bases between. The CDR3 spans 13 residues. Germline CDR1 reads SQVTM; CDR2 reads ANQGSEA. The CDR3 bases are TGCAGCGTTGAAAGAGACATCTACAATGAGCAGTTCTTC. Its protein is CSVERDIYNEQFF.

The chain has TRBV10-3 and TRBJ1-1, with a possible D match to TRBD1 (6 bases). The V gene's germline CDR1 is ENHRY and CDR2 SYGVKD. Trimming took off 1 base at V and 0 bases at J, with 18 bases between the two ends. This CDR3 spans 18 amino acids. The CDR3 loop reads CAISEFLPGQIMNTEAFF. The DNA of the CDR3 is TGTGCCATCAGTGAGTTTTTACCGGGACAAATCATGAACACTGAAGCTTTCTTT.

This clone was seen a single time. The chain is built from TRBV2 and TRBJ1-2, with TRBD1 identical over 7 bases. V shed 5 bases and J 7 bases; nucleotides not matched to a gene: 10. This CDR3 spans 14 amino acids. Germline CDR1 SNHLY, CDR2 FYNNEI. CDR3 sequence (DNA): TGTGCCAGCAGTTCTTTCGAGGGGGCGGCTGGCTACACCTTC. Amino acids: CASSSFEGAAGYTF.

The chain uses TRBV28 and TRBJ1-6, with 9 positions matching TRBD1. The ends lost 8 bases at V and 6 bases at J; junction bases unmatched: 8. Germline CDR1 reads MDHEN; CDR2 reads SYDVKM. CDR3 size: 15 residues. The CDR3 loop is CASGYRGLANSPLHF. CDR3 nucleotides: TGTGCCAGCGGGTACAGGGGGCTCGCTAATTCACCCCTCCACTTT.

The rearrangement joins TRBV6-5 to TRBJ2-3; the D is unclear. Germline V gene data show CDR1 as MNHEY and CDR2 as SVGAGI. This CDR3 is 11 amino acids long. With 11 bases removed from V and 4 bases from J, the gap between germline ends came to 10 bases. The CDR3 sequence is CAESAADTQYF. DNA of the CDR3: TGTGCCGAGAGCGCGGCAGATACGCAGTATTTT.